This T cell receptor (beta chain) originates from a study of shared clonotypes between healthy human individuals. The length of the CDR3 is 13 residues. V was pared by 6 bases and J by 1 base, with 9 bases between. CDR1 and CDR2 (germline): ENHRY, SYGVKD. Naive CD8 cells were CD45RO-negative, positively selected for CCR7, excluding terminally differentiated effector memory CD45RA+ cells. Nashville, Tennessee was home to all donors, who were Caucasian adults. The table came from immunoSEQ multiplex PCR; TCRdb's copy has only in-frame clones and leaves some out. Altogether around 1.9 million clones are present, 85% to 95% being singletons, with the ten largest covering about 1.5%.

The TCR comes from a man younger than 30 in good health. Some clones in this sample may be carry-over from other donors' samples. The V and J genes are TRBV10-3 and TRBJ1-1; D is unresolved. The specimen sequenced was naive CD8+ T cells from PBMCs. In nucleotides, the CDR3 is TGTGCCATCAGAAGAGACGGGAACACTGAAGCTTTCTTT. This gives the protein CAIRRDGNTEAFF.